The clone carrying this T cell receptor (beta chain) was recorded at least ten times. Its antigen is still unknown. This entry is derived from a study of T cell repertoires in cytomegalovirus infection. Study summary: CMV infection plus the matching HLA type was flagged by public TCR beta signatures. Overall study results and limits: The ex vivo response was dominated by HLA-C-restricted CMV-specific TCR beta clonotypes.

One entry per CDR3 protein, called by TCRdb with MiXCR from the reads. The sample lists roughly 600,000 distinct CDR3 sequences; approximately 24% were seen once. The germline V gene encodes CDR1 LGHNT and CDR2 FRNRAP. This CDR3 contains 16 residues. With V trimmed by 1 base and J by 4 bases, 9 bases remained unmatched. The sample comprised CD8+ T cells from PBMCs. This chain connects TRBV12-5 to TRBJ1-2, with TRBD1 identical over 7 bases. The origin of this receptor is a human donor in good health (CMV status not recorded). Some clones in this sample may be carry-over from other donors' samples. CDR3 protein: CASGLAPLTGSYGYTF. The CDR3 DNA reads as TGTGCTAGTGGTTTGGCCCCCTTGACAGGGAGCTATGGCTACACCTTC.